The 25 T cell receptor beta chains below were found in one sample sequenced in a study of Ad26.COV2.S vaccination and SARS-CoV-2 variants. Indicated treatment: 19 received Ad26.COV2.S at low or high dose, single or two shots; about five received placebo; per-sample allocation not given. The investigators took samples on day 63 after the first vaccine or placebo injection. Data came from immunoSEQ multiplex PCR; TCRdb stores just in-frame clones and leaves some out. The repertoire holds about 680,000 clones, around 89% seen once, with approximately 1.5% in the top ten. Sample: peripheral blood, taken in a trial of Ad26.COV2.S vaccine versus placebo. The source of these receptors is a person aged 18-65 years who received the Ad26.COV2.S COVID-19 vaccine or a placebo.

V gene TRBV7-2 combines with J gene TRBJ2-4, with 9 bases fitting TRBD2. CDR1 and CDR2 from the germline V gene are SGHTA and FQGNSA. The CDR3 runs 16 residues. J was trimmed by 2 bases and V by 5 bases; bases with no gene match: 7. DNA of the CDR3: TGTGCCAGCAGCGCCCTAGCGGGGAGTTCCAAAAACATTCAGTACTTC. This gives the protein CASSALAGSSKNIQYF.

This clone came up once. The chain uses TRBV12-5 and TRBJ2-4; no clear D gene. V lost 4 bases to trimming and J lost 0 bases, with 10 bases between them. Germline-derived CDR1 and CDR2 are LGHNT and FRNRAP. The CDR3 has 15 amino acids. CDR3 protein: CASGSSFLAKNIQYF. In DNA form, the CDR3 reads TGTGCTAGTGGTTCTTCGTTCCTAGCCAAAAACATTCAGTACTTC. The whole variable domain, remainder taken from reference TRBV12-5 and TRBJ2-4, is DARVTQTPRHKVTEMGQEVTMRCQPILGHNTVFWYRQTMMQGLELLAYFRNRAPLDDSGMPKDRFSAEMPDATLATLKIQPSEPRDSAVYFCASGSSFLAKNIQYFGAGTRLSVL.

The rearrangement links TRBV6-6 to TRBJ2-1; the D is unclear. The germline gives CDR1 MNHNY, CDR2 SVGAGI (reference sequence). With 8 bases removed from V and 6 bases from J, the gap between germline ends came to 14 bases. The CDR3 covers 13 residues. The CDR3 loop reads CASLDDNLNEQFF. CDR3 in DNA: TGTGCCAGCCTGGATGATAACCTCAATGAGCAGTTCTTC.

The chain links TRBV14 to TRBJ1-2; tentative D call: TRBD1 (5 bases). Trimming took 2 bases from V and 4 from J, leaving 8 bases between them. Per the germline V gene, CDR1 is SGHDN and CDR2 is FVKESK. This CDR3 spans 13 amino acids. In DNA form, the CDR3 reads TGTGCCAGCAGCCAACACCAGGGCTATGGCTACACCTTC. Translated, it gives CASSQHQGYGYTF.

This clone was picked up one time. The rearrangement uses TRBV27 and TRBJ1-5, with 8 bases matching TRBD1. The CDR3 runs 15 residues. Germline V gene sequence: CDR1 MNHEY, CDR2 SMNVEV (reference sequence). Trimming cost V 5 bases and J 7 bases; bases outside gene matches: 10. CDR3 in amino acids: CASSLGTGERQPQHF. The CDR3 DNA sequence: TGTGCCAGCAGTCTCGGGACAGGCGAAAGGCAGCCCCAGCATTTT.

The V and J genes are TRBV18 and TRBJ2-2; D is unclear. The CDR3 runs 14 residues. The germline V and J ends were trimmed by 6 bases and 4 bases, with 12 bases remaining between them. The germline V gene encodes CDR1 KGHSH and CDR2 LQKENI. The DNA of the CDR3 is TGTGCCAGCTCTCCCGACCTCTCCACCGGGGAGCTGTTTTTT. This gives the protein CASSPDLSTGELFF. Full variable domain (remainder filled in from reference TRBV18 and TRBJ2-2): NAGVMQNPRHLVRRRGQEARLRCSPMKGHSHVYWYRQLPEEGLKFMVYLQKENIIDESGMPKERFSAEFPKEGPSILRIQQVVRGDSAAYFCASSPDLSTGELFFGEGSRLTVL.

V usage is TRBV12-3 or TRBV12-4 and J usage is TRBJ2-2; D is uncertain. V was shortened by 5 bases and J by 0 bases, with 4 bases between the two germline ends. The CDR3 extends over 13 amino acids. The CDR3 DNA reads TGTGCCAGCAGTCCTACGAACACCGGGGAGCTGTTTTTT. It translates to CASSPTNTGELFF.

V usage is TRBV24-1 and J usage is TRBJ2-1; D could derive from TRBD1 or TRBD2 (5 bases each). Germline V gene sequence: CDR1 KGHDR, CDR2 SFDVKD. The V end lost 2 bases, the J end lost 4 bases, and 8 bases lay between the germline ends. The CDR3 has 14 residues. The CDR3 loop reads CATSDSGTYNEQFF. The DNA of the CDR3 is TGTGCCACCAGTGATTCAGGGACGTACAATGAGCAGTTCTTC.

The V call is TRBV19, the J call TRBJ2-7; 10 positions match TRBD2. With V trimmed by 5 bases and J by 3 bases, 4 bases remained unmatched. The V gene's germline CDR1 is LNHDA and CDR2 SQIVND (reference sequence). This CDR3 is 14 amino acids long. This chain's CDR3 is CASSPLAGDYEQYF. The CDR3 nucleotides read TGTGCCAGTAGTCCCCTAGCGGGAGACTACGAGCAGTACTTC.

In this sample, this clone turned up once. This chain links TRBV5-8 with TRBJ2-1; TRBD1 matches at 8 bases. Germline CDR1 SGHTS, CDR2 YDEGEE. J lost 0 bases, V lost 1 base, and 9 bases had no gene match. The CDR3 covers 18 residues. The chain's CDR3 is CASSLLMDRVSSYNEQFF. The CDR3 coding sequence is TGTGCCAGCAGCTTGCTGATGGACAGGGTTTCCTCCTACAATGAGCAGTTCTTC.

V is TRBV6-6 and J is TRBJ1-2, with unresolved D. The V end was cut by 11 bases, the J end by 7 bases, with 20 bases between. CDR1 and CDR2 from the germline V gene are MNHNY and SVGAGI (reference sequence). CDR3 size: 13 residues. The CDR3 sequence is CAGGQVPWGGYTF. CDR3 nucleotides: TGTGCCGGTGGGCAGGTCCCCTGGGGTGGCTACACCTTC.

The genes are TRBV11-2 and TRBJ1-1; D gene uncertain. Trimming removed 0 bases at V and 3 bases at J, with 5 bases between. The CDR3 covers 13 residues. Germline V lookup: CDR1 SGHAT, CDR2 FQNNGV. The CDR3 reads CASSLESDTEAFF. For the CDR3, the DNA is TGTGCCAGCAGCTTAGAGTCTGACACTGAAGCTTTCTTT.

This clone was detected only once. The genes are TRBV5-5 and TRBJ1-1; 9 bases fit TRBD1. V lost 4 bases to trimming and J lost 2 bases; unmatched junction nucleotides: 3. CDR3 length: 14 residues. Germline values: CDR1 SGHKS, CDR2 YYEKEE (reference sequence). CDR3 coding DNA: TGTGCCAGCAGCGAGGGACAGGGAAACACTGAAGCTTTCTTT. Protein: CASSEGQGNTEAFF.

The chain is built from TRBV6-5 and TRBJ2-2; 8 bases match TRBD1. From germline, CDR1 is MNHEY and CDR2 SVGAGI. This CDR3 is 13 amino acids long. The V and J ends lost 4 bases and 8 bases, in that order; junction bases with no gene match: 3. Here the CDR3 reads CASSSQGVGELFF. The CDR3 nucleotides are TGTGCCAGCAGTTCACAGGGGGTGGGGGAGCTGTTTTTT.

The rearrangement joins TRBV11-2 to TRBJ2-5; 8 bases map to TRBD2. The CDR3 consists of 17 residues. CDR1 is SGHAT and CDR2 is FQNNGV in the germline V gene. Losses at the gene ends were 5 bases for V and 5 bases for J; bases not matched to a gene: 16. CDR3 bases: TGTGCCAGCAGCCCAGGGACTAGGGGGGGCTCGGGGGAGACCCAGTACTTC. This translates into CASSPGTRGGSGETQYF.

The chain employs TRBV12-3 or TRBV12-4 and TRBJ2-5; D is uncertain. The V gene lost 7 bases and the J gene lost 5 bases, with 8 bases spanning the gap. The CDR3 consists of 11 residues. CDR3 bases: TGTGCCAGCACCCGTGGGGAGACCCAGTACTTC. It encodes CASTRGETQYF.

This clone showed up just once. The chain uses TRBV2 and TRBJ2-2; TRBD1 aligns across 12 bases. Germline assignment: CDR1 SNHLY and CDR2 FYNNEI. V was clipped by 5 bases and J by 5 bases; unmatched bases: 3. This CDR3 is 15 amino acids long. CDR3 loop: CASSRDRGPTGELFF. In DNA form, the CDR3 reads TGTGCCAGCAGTCGGGACAGGGGGCCGACCGGGGAGCTGTTTTTT.

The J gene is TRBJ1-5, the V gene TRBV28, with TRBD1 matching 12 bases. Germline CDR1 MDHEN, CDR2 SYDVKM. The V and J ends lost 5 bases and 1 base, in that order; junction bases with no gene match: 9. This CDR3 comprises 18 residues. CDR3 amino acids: CASSPGTGGYGSNQPQHF. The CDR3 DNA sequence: TGTGCCAGCAGTCCCGGGACAGGGGGCTACGGCAGCAATCAGCCCCAGCATTTT.

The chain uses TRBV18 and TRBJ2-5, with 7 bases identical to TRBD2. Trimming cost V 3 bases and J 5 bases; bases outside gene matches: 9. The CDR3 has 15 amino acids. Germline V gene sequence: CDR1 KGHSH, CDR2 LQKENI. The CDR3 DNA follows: TGTGCCAGCTCACCGGGGAAGCGGGAAGGGGAGACCCAGTACTTC. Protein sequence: CASSPGKREGETQYF.

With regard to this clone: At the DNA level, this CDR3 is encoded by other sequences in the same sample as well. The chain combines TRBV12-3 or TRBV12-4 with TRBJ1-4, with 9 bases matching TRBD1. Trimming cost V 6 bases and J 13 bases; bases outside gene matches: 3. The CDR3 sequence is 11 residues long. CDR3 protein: CASSSDRGLFF. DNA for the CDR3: TGTGCCAGCAGCTCGGACAGGGGACTGTTTTTT.

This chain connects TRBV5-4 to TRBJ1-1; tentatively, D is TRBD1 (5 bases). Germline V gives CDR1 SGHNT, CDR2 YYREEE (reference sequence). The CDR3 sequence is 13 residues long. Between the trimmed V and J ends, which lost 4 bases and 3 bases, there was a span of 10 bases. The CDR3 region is CASSSGRDTEAFF. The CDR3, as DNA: TGTGCCAGCAGCAGTGGCAGGGACACTGAAGCTTTCTTT.

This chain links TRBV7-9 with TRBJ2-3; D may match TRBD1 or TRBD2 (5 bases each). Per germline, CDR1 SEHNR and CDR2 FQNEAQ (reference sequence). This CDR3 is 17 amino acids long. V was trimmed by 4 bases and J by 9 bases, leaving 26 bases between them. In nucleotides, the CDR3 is TGTGCCAGCAGCTCCCCCGAACGGCAGGGACCCCGGGCGACGCAGTATTTT. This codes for CASSSPERQGPRATQYF.

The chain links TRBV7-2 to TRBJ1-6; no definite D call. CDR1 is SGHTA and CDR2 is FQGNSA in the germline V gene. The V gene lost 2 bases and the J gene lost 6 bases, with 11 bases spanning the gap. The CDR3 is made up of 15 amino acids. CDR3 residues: CASSLRRSVNSPLHF. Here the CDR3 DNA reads TGTGCCAGCAGCTTAAGGAGGTCGGTTAATTCACCCCTCCACTTT.

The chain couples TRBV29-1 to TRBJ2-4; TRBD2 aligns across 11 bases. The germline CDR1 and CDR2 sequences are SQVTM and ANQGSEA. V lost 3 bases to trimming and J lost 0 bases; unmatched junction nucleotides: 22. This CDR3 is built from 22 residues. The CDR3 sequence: CSVDAGGLAGGHEAPAKNIQYF. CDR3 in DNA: TGCAGCGTTGATGCAGGGGGTCTAGCGGGAGGTCATGAGGCCCCAGCCAAAAACATTCAGTACTTC.

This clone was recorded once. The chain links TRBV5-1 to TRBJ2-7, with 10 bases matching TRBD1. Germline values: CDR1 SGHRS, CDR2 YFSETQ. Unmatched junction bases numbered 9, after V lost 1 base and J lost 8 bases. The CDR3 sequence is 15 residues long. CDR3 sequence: CASSLSETGGLKQYF. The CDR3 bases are TGCGCCAGCAGCTTGTCCGAGACAGGGGGCTTGAAGCAGTACTTC.